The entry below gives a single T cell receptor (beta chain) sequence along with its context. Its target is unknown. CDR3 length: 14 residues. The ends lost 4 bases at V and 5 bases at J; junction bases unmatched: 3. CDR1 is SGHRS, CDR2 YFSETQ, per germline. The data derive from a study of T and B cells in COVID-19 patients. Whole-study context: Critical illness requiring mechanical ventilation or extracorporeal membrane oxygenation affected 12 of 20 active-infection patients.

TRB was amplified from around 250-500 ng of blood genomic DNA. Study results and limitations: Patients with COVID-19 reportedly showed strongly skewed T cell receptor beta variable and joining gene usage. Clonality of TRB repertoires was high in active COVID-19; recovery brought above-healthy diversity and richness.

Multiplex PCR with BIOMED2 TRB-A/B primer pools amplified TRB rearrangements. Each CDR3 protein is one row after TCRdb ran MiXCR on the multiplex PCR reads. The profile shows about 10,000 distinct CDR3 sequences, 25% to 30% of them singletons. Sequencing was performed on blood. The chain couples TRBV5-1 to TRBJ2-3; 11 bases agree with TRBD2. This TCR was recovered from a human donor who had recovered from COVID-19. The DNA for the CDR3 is TGCGCCAGCAGCCCGCTAGCGGGAGGAGATACGCAGTATTTT. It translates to CASSPLAGGDTQYF.